This entry lists 17 T cell receptor beta chains sequenced from one sample in a study of CD8+ T cells in alopecia areata. Extracted RNA was reverse transcribed into cDNA, the sequencing template. TCRdb keeps only in-frame clones here, not all; method: immunoSEQ multiplex PCR. The sample includes around 210,000 clones, roughly three fifths of them seen just once. The sequenced sample consisted of CD8+ T cells sorted from blood. Every receptor here comes from a human donor in good health.

The CDR3 DNA reads TGTGCCAGCAGCCAAGATCCTGGAGGTGGTTACGAGCAGTACTTC. It codes for CASSQDPGGGYEQYF. V is TRBV4-2 and J is TRBJ2-7; perhaps TRBD2 as D (5 bases). From germline, CDR1 is LGHNA and CDR2 YNFKEQ. The V end lost 0 bases, the J end lost 4 bases, and 13 bases lay between the germline ends. The CDR3 loop spans 15 amino acids.

This clone has only one observation. V is TRBV4-1 and J is TRBJ2-5; possible D gene TRBD2, 5 bases. The germline CDR1 and CDR2 sequences are MGHRA and YSYEKL. This CDR3 spans 15 amino acids. Trimming shortened V by 0 bases and J by 9 bases, and 17 bases separated the two germline ends. The CDR3 nucleotides read TGCGCCAGCAGCCAAGAAGCTAGCCCGCCGCGGGCCCAGTACTTC. Translated: CASSQEASPPRAQYF.

The chain employs TRBV5-1 and TRBJ2-7; the D gene could be TRBD1 or TRBD2 (5 bases each). This CDR3 has 13 amino acids. V was clipped by 5 bases and J by 7 bases, with 16 bases between them. CDR1 is SGHRS, CDR2 YFSETQ, per germline. The CDR3 region is CASSLRGPWEQYF. The CDR3 region has the DNA TGCGCCAGCAGTCTGAGGGGCCCCTGGGAGCAGTACTTC.

The chain combines TRBV29-1 with TRBJ2-7, with 7 bases fitting TRBD2. CDR1 and CDR2 from the germline V gene are SQVTM and ANQGSEA. This CDR3 spans 13 amino acids. J gave up 2 bases and V 5 bases, and 6 bases lay outside the gene matches. CDR3 nucleotide sequence: TGCAGCGTTTTGGCGGGAGATACCTACGAGCAGTACTTC. As protein: CSVLAGDTYEQYF.

The chain couples TRBV10-2 to TRBJ1-5; no firm D call. Looked up from germline, CDR1 is WSHSY and CDR2 is SAAADI. The V gene lost 3 bases and the J gene lost 6 bases, with 9 bases spanning the gap. CDR3 length equals 13 residues. The CDR3 DNA is TGCGCCAGCAGTGATGGAGGTAGTCAGCCCCAGCATTTT. Its protein product is CASSDGGSQPQHF.

The sample holds one count of this clone. This chain connects TRBV29-1 to TRBJ2-5; possible D gene TRBD1, 5 bases. With 4 bases removed from V and 5 bases from J, the gap between germline ends came to 17 bases. The CDR3 has 14 residues. CDR1 and CDR2 from the germline V gene are SQVTM and ANQGSEA. CDR3 nucleotide sequence: TGCAGCGTTGTACCTGGGGCGACCGGGGAGACCCAGTACTTC. This encodes CSVVPGATGETQYF.

DNA for the CDR3: TGCAGCGCCATGGGCGGCCTGGGCCCAGCCTACGAGCAGTACTTC. Protein: CSAMGGLGPAYEQYF. The gene calls are TRBV29-1 and TRBJ2-7; D remains unclear. CDR3 size: 15 residues. CDR1 is SQVTM, CDR2 ANQGSEA, per germline. V shed 7 bases and J shed 2 bases, with 21 bases lying between them.

The gene calls are TRBV7-2 and TRBJ2-7; D uncertain. CDR3 length: 14 amino acids. The V gene's germline CDR1 is SGHTA and CDR2 FQGNSA. Trimming removed 1 base at V and 7 bases at J, with 14 bases between. CDR3 sequence: CASSLVGRMGEQYF. DNA for the CDR3: TGTGCCAGCAGCTTAGTAGGCCGGATGGGAGAGCAGTACTTC.

The chain carries TRBV18 and TRBJ1-1; 8 bases agree with TRBD1. From germline, CDR1 is KGHSH and CDR2 LQKENI. The V and J ends lost 3 bases and 4 bases, in that order; junction bases with no gene match: 7. The CDR3 totals 15 residues. This CDR3 reads CASSPPTGVSTEAFF. The CDR3 DNA follows: TGTGCCAGCTCACCGCCGACAGGGGTGTCCACTGAAGCTTTCTTT.

This chain links TRBV27 with TRBJ2-1; tentatively, D is TRBD2 (6 bases). Trimming stripped 7 bases from V and 1 base from J, with 14 bases between. Germline V gives CDR1 MNHEY, CDR2 SMNVEV (reference sequence). CDR3 size: 15 residues. As DNA, the CDR3 is TGTGCCAGCAAGGTGGGCGGGGTGTCCTACAATGAGCAGTTCTTC. Its protein product is CASKVGGVSYNEQFF.

The sample holds a few counts of this clone. This sequence joins TRBV5-6 and TRBJ1-1; tentatively, D is TRBD1 (6 bases). The length of the CDR3 is 13 residues. V lost 3 bases and J 7 bases, leaving 13 bases between the germline ends. The V gene's germline CDR1 is SGHDT and CDR2 YYEEEE. CDR3 sequence reads: CASSSTGRNEAFF. CDR3 nucleotide sequence: TGTGCCAGCAGCTCTACAGGGCGCAATGAAGCTTTCTTT.

The chain couples TRBV29-1 to TRBJ1-2; 9 bases line up with TRBD1. The CDR3 contains 15 residues. The trim removed 0 bases at V and 6 bases at J, leaving 8 bases unmatched. Germline-derived CDR1 and CDR2 are SQVTM and ANQGSEA. The CDR3 DNA follows: TGCAGCGTTGAAGATGTGGACAGGGGAGTTGATGGCTACACCTTC. It translates to CSVEDVDRGVDGYTF.

The chain carries TRBV25-1 and TRBJ2-7, with D maybe TRBD2 (6 bases). Trimming removed 3 bases at V and 0 bases at J, with 9 bases between. CDR1 is MGHDK and CDR2 is SYGVNS in the germline V gene. The CDR3 consists of 14 residues. This chain's CDR3 is CASSERAGSYEQYF. The CDR3 DNA is TGTGCCAGCAGTGAGAGAGCGGGCTCCTACGAGCAGTACTTC.

This sequence joins TRBV11-2 and TRBJ2-3; unclear D gene. Germline V gene sequence: CDR1 SGHAT, CDR2 FQNNGV. The ends were cut back, 1 base at V and 2 bases at J, with 13 bases in the middle. This CDR3 is 16 amino acids long. The CDR3 loop reads CASSLGQALPTDTQYF. CDR3 nucleotides: TGTGCCAGCAGCTTAGGACAAGCTTTACCCACAGATACGCAGTATTTT.

The V and J genes are TRBV9 and TRBJ1-2; no reliable D call. The CDR3 spans 11 residues. Trimming took off 5 bases at V and 8 bases at J, with 10 bases between the two ends. CDR1 is SGDLS and CDR2 is YYNGEE in the germline V gene. CDR3 sequence (DNA): TGTGCCAGCAGTGGGGATCAGGGCTACACCTTC. This encodes CASSGDQGYTF.

Many counts were recorded for this clone. The V gene is TRBV11-2, the J gene TRBJ2-5, with TRBD2 identical over 7 bases. Germline CDR1 reads SGHAT; CDR2 reads FQNNGV. The CDR3 is 14 amino acids. J gave up 5 bases and V 6 bases, and 9 bases lay outside the gene matches. The CDR3 DNA follows: TGTGCCAGCAGTTCCAGGGTCGGGGGGGAGACCCAGTACTTC. This codes for CASSSRVGGETQYF.

This chain connects TRBV27 to TRBJ2-1; TRBD1 matches 9 bases. CDR1 is MNHEY, CDR2 SMNVEV, per germline (reference sequence). J gave up 3 bases and V 9 bases, and 9 bases lay outside the gene matches. The CDR3 is made up of 15 amino acids. The CDR3 bases are TGTGCCAGTGCGCCCCCGGACAGGGGCTACAATGAGCAGTTCTTC. Translating it yields CASAPPDRGYNEQFF.